One and the same sample provided the 27 T cell receptor beta chains below, sequenced in a study of blood T cell repertoires in COVID-19. TCRdb's table, derived via immunoSEQ multiplex PCR, lists solely in-frame clones and lacks some. The profile shows roughly 200,000 clones, just under 90% of them singletons. The sample was PBMCs or T cells enriched from blood (not recorded which). Receptors originate from a woman between 25 and 40 years old with acute COVID-19.

The J gene is TRBJ1-5, the V gene TRBV10-3; no firm D call. V was pared by 8 bases and J by 3 bases, with 14 bases between. The germline gives CDR1 ENHRY, CDR2 SYGVKD. This CDR3 is built from 14 residues. In nucleotides, the CDR3 is TGTGCCATCCAAGATCCCGCGATCAATCAGCCCCAGCATTTT. This codes for CAIQDPAINQPQHF.

The chain couples TRBV3-1 (or the pseudogene TRBV3-2) to TRBJ2-2; a possible D gene is TRBD2 (5 bases). The CDR3 runs to 14 residues. CDR1 and CDR2 (germline): LGHDT, YNNKEL (reference sequence). The V end lost 3 bases, the J end lost 6 bases, and 11 bases lay between the germline ends. The CDR3 here is CASSHTREAGELFF. The CDR3 bases are TGTGCCAGCAGCCATACTAGAGAAGCCGGGGAGCTGTTTTTT.

The chain links TRBV27 to TRBJ2-2; 8 positions match TRBD2. Germline trimming cut 2 bases from V and 5 bases from J; bases unmatched to any gene: 13. CDR1 is MNHEY and CDR2 is SMNVEV in the germline V gene (reference sequence). The CDR3 is 18 residues long. The CDR3: CASSLGAGGLWRTGELFF. CDR3 DNA: TGTGCCAGCAGTTTAGGCGCGGGGGGACTCTGGCGGACCGGGGAGCTGTTTTTT.

The chain has TRBV27 and TRBJ2-3, with 9 bases lining up with TRBD2. The germline V gene has CDR1 MNHEY and CDR2 SMNVEV (reference sequence). The CDR3 runs to 13 residues. With 8 bases clipped from V and 5 bases from J, the junction kept 5 bases outside the gene matches. The CDR3 sequence: CASQRGVRDTQYF. The CDR3 DNA reads TGTGCCAGCCAGCGGGGGGTTAGAGATACGCAGTATTTT.

The chain links TRBV9 to TRBJ2-4, with D possibly TRBD1 on 6 matching bases. The CDR3 sequence is 14 residues long. Between the trimmed V and J ends, which lost 0 bases and 4 bases, there was a span of 8 bases. Germline V gene sequence: CDR1 SGDLS, CDR2 YYNGEE. CDR3 nucleotide sequence: TGTGCCAGCAGCGTAGACGGACAGAAAAACATTCAGTACTTC. Residues: CASSVDGQKNIQYF. The complete variable domain, with remaining parts taken from reference TRBV9 and TRBJ2-4, reads DSGVTQTPKHLITATGQRVTLRCSPRSGDLSVYWYQQSLDQGLQFLIQYYNGEERAKGNILERFSAQQFPDLHSELNLSSLELGDSALYFCASSVDGQKNIQYFGAGTRLSVL.

This chain connects TRBV27 to TRBJ2-5, with TRBD2 matching over 8 bases. Trimming took 3 bases from V and 1 from J; bases not matched to a gene: 4. Looked up from germline, CDR1 is MNHEY and CDR2 is SMNVEV (reference sequence). CDR3 size: 15 residues. The CDR3 is CASSFGTSGQETQYF. The CDR3 DNA follows: TGTGCCAGCAGTTTTGGCACTAGCGGCCAAGAGACCCAGTACTTC.

The rearrangement links TRBV3-1 (or the pseudogene TRBV3-2) to TRBJ1-3, with D perhaps matching TRBD1 (5 bases). Germline V gene lookup returns CDR1 LGHDT and CDR2 YNNKEL (reference sequence). The V and J ends lost 0 bases and 6 bases respectively, with 21 bases between them. The CDR3 extends over 18 amino acids. The CDR3 protein is CASSQDAGSQAGVNTIYF. In DNA form, the CDR3 reads TGTGCCAGCAGCCAAGATGCAGGATCACAGGCGGGAGTAAACACCATATATTTT.

The J gene is TRBJ2-3, the V gene TRBV9, with D possibly being TRBD2 (7 bases). The germline CDR1 and CDR2 sequences are SGDLS and YYNGEE. The V and J ends lost 6 bases and 2 bases respectively, with 13 bases between them. The CDR3 is made up of 14 amino acids. DNA for the CDR3: TGTGCCAGCACCGGCGGGGGCCCCACAGATACGCAGTATTTT. Translated: CASTGGGPTDTQYF.

The gene calls are TRBV21-1 and TRBJ2-3; TRBD2 is taken as the D call from the table, unchecked against the DNA. TRBV21-1 is a pseudogene segment. The CDR3 sequence is 17 residues long. The CDR3 region is CASSKGEGVSAADTQYF. The CDR3 nucleotides read TGTGCCAGCAGCAAAGGGGAGGGGGTGTCAGCTGCAGATACGCAGTATTTT.

The rearrangement uses TRBV2 and TRBJ1-4; tentatively, D is TRBD1 (6 bases). The V gene's germline CDR1 is SNHLY and CDR2 FYNNEI. This CDR3 has 15 residues. The V gene lost 4 bases and the J gene lost 0 bases, with 9 bases spanning the gap. The CDR3 loop reads CASSGPGATNEKLFF. The CDR3 bases are TGTGCCAGCAGTGGACCAGGGGCAACTAATGAAAAACTGTTTTTT.

The chain couples TRBV27 to TRBJ1-2, with D perhaps matching TRBD1 (5 bases). V was shortened by 2 bases and J by 8 bases, with 15 bases between the two germline ends. This CDR3 comprises 14 residues. In germline, CDR1 is MNHEY, CDR2 SMNVEV (reference sequence). Written as DNA, the CDR3 is TGTGCCAGCAGTTTAACCCCACTGGGGCTAGGCTACACCTTC. Translation: CASSLTPLGLGYTF.

The sample holds one count of this clone. This chain connects TRBV4-3 to TRBJ2-7; 11 nucleotides agree with TRBD2. The V and J ends lost 2 bases and 4 bases, in that order; junction bases with no gene match: 10. CDR1 and CDR2 from the germline V gene are LGHNA and YSLEER. The CDR3 spans 17 residues. CDR3 coding DNA: TGCGCCAGCAGCCAACCCCCTAAAGGACTAGCGGGTTACGAGCAGTACTTC. Protein: CASSQPPKGLAGYEQYF.

This chain links TRBV30 with TRBJ1-6; D might be TRBD1 (5 bases). The CDR3 runs 14 residues. The germline V gene has CDR1 GTSNPN and CDR2 SVGIG (reference sequence). Trimming left V 0 bases short and J 8 bases short, with 11 bases between. CDR3 sequence: CAWSVDGAYSPLHF. The CDR3 DNA reads as TGTGCCTGGAGTGTAGATGGGGCCTATTCACCCCTCCACTTT.

J is TRBJ1-3 and V is TRBV28, with a possible D match to TRBD1 (6 bases). The CDR3 has 15 amino acids. Per the germline V gene, CDR1 is MDHEN and CDR2 is SYDVKM. V lost 6 bases and J 0 bases, leaving 12 bases between the germline ends. The CDR3 spells CASSSDRFSGNTIYF. The CDR3 coding sequence is TGTGCCAGCAGCAGCGACAGGTTCTCTGGAAACACCATATATTTT.

The rearrangement joins TRBV3-1 (or the pseudogene TRBV3-2) to TRBJ2-2; unclear D gene. V was cut by 6 bases and J by 4 bases, with 6 bases left in between. CDR3 length equals 12 residues. Germline lookup yields CDR1 LGHDT and CDR2 YNNKEL (reference sequence). The CDR3 is CASSSFTGELFF. The DNA of the CDR3 is TGTGCCAGCAGTAGTTTCACCGGGGAGCTGTTTTTT.

The V and J genes are TRBV7-2 and TRBJ2-7; tentative D call: TRBD2 (7 bases). Germline CDR1 and CDR2: SGHTA and FQGNSA. V was pared by 3 bases and J by 3 bases, with 15 bases between. The CDR3 sequence is 15 residues long. The CDR3 bases are TGTGCCAGCAGCTTCACGCAGGGAGGGGGCTACGAGCAGTACTTC. Amino acid sequence: CASSFTQGGGYEQYF.

CDR3 region: CASSQDLPGGHSNQPQHF. The CDR3 region has the DNA TGCGCCAGCAGCCAAGACCTACCCGGGGGTCATAGCAATCAGCCCCAGCATTTT. This rearrangement joins TRBV4-3 to TRBJ1-5; a weak D match, TRBD1 (5 bases). The CDR3 is 18 residues long. Trimming cost V 0 bases and J 0 bases, with 15 bases left between them. The germline V gene has CDR1 LGHNA and CDR2 YSLEER.

The chain has TRBV18 and TRBJ2-7; the D gene is possibly TRBD1 (5 bases). CDR3 length: 15 residues. Trimming stripped 2 bases from V and 0 bases from J, with 11 bases between. Germline CDR1 reads KGHSH; CDR2 reads LQKENI. In DNA form, the CDR3 reads TGTGCCAGCTCACCAGCCCAGGGTAGCTCCTACGAGCAGTACTTC. Its protein product is CASSPAQGSSYEQYF.

This clone has more than one count but fewer than ten. V gene TRBV7-2 combines with J gene TRBJ2-3, with 10 nucleotides matching TRBD1. The CDR3 runs to 14 residues. Germline V lookup: CDR1 SGHTA, CDR2 FQGNSA. With V trimmed by 5 bases and J by 6 bases, 5 bases remained unmatched. CDR3 sequence reads: CASSLDRGRDTQYF. Here the CDR3 DNA reads TGTGCCAGCAGCCTCGACAGGGGGCGGGATACGCAGTATTTT.

The V and J genes are TRBV3-1 (or the pseudogene TRBV3-2) and TRBJ2-7; a weak D match, TRBD2 (6 bases). CDR3 length: 16 amino acids. Germline V gives CDR1 LGHDT, CDR2 YNNKEL (reference sequence). V was clipped by 4 bases and J by 1 base, with 17 bases between them. The chain's CDR3 is CASSPFTGVGSYEQYF. For the CDR3, the DNA is TGTGCCAGCAGCCCCTTTACGGGGGTGGGGTCCTACGAGCAGTACTTC.

V is TRBV19 and J is TRBJ1-3; TRBD1 matches 8 bases. This CDR3 has 15 residues. V was clipped by 3 bases and J by 2 bases; unmatched bases: 3. From germline, CDR1 is LNHDA and CDR2 SQIVND (reference sequence). The CDR3 region is CASSMTGETGNTIYF. DNA for the CDR3: TGTGCCAGTAGTATGACAGGGGAGACTGGAAACACCATATATTTT.

The chain joins TRBV12-5 to TRBJ1-1; perhaps TRBD1 as D (6 bases). The CDR3 spans 15 residues. Deletions cut 0 bases from V and 1 base from J, with 9 bases between. CDR1 is LGHNT, CDR2 FRNRAP, per germline. In nucleotides, the CDR3 is TGTGCTAGTGGTTTGGTACAGGGCGCGAACACTGAAGCTTTCTTT. Residues: CASGLVQGANTEAFF.

This chain connects TRBV6-5 to TRBJ1-2; D may be TRBD1 (6 bases). The CDR3 totals 13 residues. V was cut by 7 bases and J by 5 bases, with 14 bases left in between. Germline CDR1 reads MNHEY; CDR2 reads SVGAGI. CDR3 nucleotides: TGTGCCAGCAATAAGGACAGCGCTTATGGCTACACCTTC. It encodes CASNKDSAYGYTF.

The V gene is TRBV20-1, the J gene TRBJ2-6, with D possibly TRBD1 on 5 matching bases. V was clipped by 3 bases and J by 2 bases, with 8 bases between them. The CDR3 has 14 residues. The germline V gene has CDR1 DFQATT and CDR2 SNEGSKA (reference sequence). CDR3 DNA: TGCAGTGCTAGTCAAGGGGCTGGGGCCAACGTCCTGACTTTC. Protein product: CSASQGAGANVLTF.

The chain carries TRBV19 and TRBJ1-1, with TRBD1 matching 7 bases. The CDR3 runs 13 residues. CDR1 is LNHDA and CDR2 is SQIVND in the germline V gene (reference sequence). Losses at the gene ends were 4 bases for V and 4 bases for J; bases not matched to a gene: 3. CDR3 region: CASSKQGTTEAFF. As DNA, the CDR3 is TGTGCCAGTAGTAAACAGGGGACCACTGAAGCTTTCTTT. Based on the CDR3 plus reference TRBV19 and TRBJ1-1, the full variable domain is DGGITQSPKYLFRKEGQNVTLSCEQNLNHDAMYWYRQDPGQGLRLIYYSQIVNDFQKGDIAEGYSVSREKKESFPLTVTSAQKNPTAFYLCASSKQGTTEAFFGQGTRLTVV.

This rearrangement joins TRBV5-1 to TRBJ2-7, with D possibly TRBD2 on 7 matching bases. CDR3 length equals 14 residues. Germline CDR1 reads SGHRS; CDR2 reads YFSETQ. V was cut by 2 bases and J by 7 bases, with 16 bases left in between. The chain's CDR3 is CASSLLRGRREQYF. CDR3 coding DNA: TGCGCCAGCAGCTTACTGCGGGGGCGGAGAGAGCAGTACTTC.

The chain combines TRBV5-4 with TRBJ1-4, with unresolved D. The V end was cut by 0 bases, the J end by 11 bases, with 14 bases between. Germline V gives CDR1 SGHNT, CDR2 YYREEE (reference sequence). This CDR3 contains 14 residues. CDR3 loop: CASSLAGVTGKLFF. The CDR3 coding sequence is TGTGCCAGCAGCTTGGCCGGCGTGACGGGGAAACTGTTTTTT.